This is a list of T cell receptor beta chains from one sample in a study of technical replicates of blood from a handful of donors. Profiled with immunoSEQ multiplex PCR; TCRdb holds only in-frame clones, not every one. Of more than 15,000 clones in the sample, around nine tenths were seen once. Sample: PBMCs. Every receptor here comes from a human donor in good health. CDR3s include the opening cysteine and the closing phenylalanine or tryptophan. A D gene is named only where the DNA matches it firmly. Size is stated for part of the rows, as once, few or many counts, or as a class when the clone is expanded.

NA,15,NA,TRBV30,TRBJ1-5,TGTGCCTGGAGCGCCTGGGGAGTCGGTAGTCAGCCCCAGCATTTT,CAWSAWGVGSQPQHF
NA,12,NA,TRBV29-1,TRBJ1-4,TGCAGCGGCGGAACGCGCGATGAAAAACTGTTTTTT,CSGGTRDEKLFF
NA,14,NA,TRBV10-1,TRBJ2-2,TGCGCCAGCAGTGGAGACTATATCACCGGGGAGCTGTTTTTT,CASSGDYITGELFF
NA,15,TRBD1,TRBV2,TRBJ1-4,TGTGCCAGCAGTGTGACAGGGGGAACTAATGAAAAACTGTTTTTT,CASSVTGGTNEKLFF
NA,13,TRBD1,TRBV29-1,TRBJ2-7,TGCAGCGTACCGGGACAGGGGGTCTACGAGCAGTACTTC,CSVPGQGVYEQYF
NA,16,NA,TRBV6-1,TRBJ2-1,TGTGCCAGCAGTGAAGCATCCACTATAGCCCACAATGAGCAGTTCTTC,CASSEASTIAHNEQFF
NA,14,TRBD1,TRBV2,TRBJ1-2,TGTGCCAGCAGGGAGGGACAGGGGGCGGATGGCTACACCTTC,CASREGQGADGYTF
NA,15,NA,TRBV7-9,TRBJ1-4,TGTGCCAGCAGCTATAACAGGGATCTTAATGAAAAACTGTTTTTT,CASSYNRDLNEKLFF
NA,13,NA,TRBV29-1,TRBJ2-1,TGCAGCGCGGGAGGGGGCAGGGGCGATGAGCAGTTCTTC,CSAGGGRGDEQFF
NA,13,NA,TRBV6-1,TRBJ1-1,TGTGCCAGCAGTGAACACTCGAACACTGAAGCTTTCTTT,CASSEHSNTEAFF
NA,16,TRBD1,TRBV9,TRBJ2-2,TGTGCCAGCAGCGTAGCCCCCGGGACAGGGCCCGGGGAGCTGTTTTTT,CASSVAPGTGPGELFF
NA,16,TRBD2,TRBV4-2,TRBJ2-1,TGTGCCAGCAGCCAAGAGCTAGCGGAACCCTACAATGAGCAGTTCTTC,CASSQELAEPYNEQFF
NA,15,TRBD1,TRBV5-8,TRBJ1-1,TGTGCCAGCAGCTTCGGCCGGGACAGGGTTTTGGGGGCTTTCTTT,CASSFGRDRVLGAFF
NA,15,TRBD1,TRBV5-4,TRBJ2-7,TGTGCCAGCAGCTTGGGACAGGGGGGTCTCTACGAGCAGTACTTC,CASSLGQGGLYEQYF
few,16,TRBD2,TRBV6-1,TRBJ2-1,TGTGCCAGCAGTGAACCTTCTAGCGGGAGGCCCGCTGAGCAGTTCTTC,CASSEPSSGRPAEQFF
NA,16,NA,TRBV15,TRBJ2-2,TGTGCCACCAGCAGAGAAAACTTCCTGAACACCGGGGAGCTGTTTTTT,CATSRENFLNTGELFF
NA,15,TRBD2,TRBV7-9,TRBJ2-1,TGTGCCAGCAGGTTGGGACTAGCGGGGAACAATGAGCAGTTCTTC,CASRLGLAGNNEQFF
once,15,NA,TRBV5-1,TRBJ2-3,TGCGCCAGCAGCCTACAGGGATCGGGTACAGATACGCAGTATTTT,CASSLQGSGTDTQYF
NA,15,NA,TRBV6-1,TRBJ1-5,TGTGCCAGCAGTGGGACTATCTATAGCAATCAGCCCCAGCATTTT,CASSGTIYSNQPQHF
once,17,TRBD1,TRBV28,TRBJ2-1,TGTGCCAGCAGTCCTGGCCGGGACAGGGGGCCTTACAATGAGCAGTTCTTC,CASSPGRDRGPYNEQFF
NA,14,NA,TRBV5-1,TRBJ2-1,TGCGCCAGCAGCTTGGGGGGGGAATACAATGAGCAGTTCTTC,CASSLGGEYNEQFF
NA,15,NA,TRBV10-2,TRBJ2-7,TGCGCCAGCAGTTTATATAACGAGGCGCCCTACGAGCAGTACTTC,CASSLYNEAPYEQYF
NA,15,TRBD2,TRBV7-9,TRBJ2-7,TGTGCCAGCAGCCCGCGCCTAGCGGGCCCCTACGAGCAGTACTTC,CASSPRLAGPYEQYF
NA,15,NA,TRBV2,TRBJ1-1,TGTGCCAGCAGAGCTAGCCTCCAGGTGAACACTGAAGCTTTCTTT,CASRASLQVNTEAFF
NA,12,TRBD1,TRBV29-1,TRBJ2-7,TGCAGCGTTGAGTGGGCAGGGGGCGAGCAGTACTTC,CSVEWAGGEQYF
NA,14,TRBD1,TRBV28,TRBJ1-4,TGTGCCAGCAGTTTAGGACAGGGCGTTGAAAAACTGTTTTTT,CASSLGQGVEKLFF
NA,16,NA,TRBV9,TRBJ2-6,TGTGCCAGCAGCCGAGACGACACAGCCGGGGCCAACGTCCTGACTTTC,CASSRDDTAGANVLTF
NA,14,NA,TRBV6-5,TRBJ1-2,TGTGCCAGCACTAGACGTGGGGGCGAGGGTGGCTACACCTTC,CASTRRGGEGGYTF
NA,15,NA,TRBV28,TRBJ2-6,TGTGCCAGCAGAACCCAGGCCTCTGGGGCCAACGTCCTGACTTTC,CASRTQASGANVLTF
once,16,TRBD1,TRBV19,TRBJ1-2,TGTGCCAGTAGTAATCCGGACAGGGGGCATAGGGATGGCTACACCTTC,CASSNPDRGHRDGYTF
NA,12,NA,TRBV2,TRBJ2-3,TGTGCCAGCACCCAGATCCGCGGGACGCAGTATTTT,CASTQIRGTQYF
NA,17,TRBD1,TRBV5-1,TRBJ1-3,TGCGCCAGCAGCTTGGTTTTTCAGGGGGCCTCTGGAAACACCATATATTTT,CASSLVFQGASGNTIYF
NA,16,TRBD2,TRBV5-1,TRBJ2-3,TGCGCCAGCAGCTTGGGAGGGACTAGACATGCAGATACGCAGTATTTT,CASSLGGTRHADTQYF
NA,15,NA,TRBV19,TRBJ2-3,TGTGCCAGTAGTATAGTAGGAGGGGTCTCAGATACGCAGTATTTT,CASSIVGGVSDTQYF
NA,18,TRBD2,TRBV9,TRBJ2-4,TGTGCCAGCAGCCAAGGACTAGCGGATACACGAGCCAAAAACATTCAGTACTTC,CASSQGLADTRAKNIQYF
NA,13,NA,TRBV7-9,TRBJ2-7,TGTGCCAGCAATGTCCAGGGGACGTACGAGCAGTACTTC,CASNVQGTYEQYF
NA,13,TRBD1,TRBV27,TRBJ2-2,TGTGCCAGCAGACTACAGGGGGCCGGGGAGCTGTTTTTT,CASRLQGAGELFF
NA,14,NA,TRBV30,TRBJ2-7,TGTGCCTGGAGCGCGTATTTATCTTCCGACGAGCAGTACTTC,CAWSAYLSSDEQYF
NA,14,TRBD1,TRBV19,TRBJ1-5,TGTGCCAGTAGTGTGCAGGGGGCTCATCAGCCCCAGCATTTT,CASSVQGAHQPQHF
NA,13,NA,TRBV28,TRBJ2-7,TGTGCCAGCAGTTTAAAGCCCCCCTACGAGCAGTACTTC,CASSLKPPYEQYF
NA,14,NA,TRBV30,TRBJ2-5,TGTGCCTGGGCCAAGCAGGGTACCGGAGAGACCCAGTACTTC,CAWAKQGTGETQYF
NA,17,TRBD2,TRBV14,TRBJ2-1,TGTGCCAGCAGCCGGGTAGGACTAGCGGGTAGGCGGGGTGAGCAGTTCTTC,CASSRVGLAGRRGEQFF
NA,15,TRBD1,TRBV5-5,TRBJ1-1,TGTGCCAGCAGCTTGGAAGGGACAGTGAACACTGAAGCTTTCTTT,CASSLEGTVNTEAFF
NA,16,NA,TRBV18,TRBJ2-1,TGTGCCAGCTCACCACCGACTAGTTGGAGTGACAATGAGCAGTTCTTC,CASSPPTSWSDNEQFF
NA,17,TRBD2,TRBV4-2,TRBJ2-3,TGTGCCAGCAGCCAAGATTCGCTAGCGGTTAGCACAGATACGCAGTATTTT,CASSQDSLAVSTDTQYF
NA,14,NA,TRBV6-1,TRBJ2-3,TGTGCCAGCATGCCGACAGCTAGCACAGATACGCAGTATTTT,CASMPTASTDTQYF
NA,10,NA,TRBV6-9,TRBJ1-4,TGTGCCAGCACCCGTGAAAAACTGTTTTTT,CASTREKLFF
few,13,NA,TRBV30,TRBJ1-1,TGTGCCTGGAGTGTAGAGACAGGCGGAGAAGCTTTCTTT,CAWSVETGGEAFF
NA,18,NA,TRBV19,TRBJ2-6,TGTGCCAGTACCCCCGGAGGGGCGTTCTTAGCTGGGGCCAACGTCCTGACTTTC,CASTPGGAFLAGANVLTF
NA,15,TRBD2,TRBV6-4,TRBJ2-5,TGTGCCAGCAGTGTAGTAGCGGGAGGGCCGGAGACCCAGTACTTC,CASSVVAGGPETQYF
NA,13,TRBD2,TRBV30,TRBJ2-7,TGTGCCTGGGGGCGGGGGGCTGCCTACGAGCAGTACTTC,CAWGRGAAYEQYF
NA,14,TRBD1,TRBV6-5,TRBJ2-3,TGTGCCAGCAGTTTGGGACAGGCTTTTGATACGCAGTATTTT,CASSLGQAFDTQYF
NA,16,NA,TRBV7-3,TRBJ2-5,TGTGCCAGCAGCTTAATGGCGGCAGGGGGGCTGGAGACCCAGTACTTC,CASSLMAAGGLETQYF
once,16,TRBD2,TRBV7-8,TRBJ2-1,TGTGCCAGCAGCTTCCTCGGACTAGCGGGAGGGGATGAGCAGTTCTTC,CASSFLGLAGGDEQFF
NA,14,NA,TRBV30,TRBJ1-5,TGTGCCTGGAGTGCGATCAGGGGCAATCAGCCCCAGCATTTT,CAWSAIRGNQPQHF
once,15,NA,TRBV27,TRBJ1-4,TGTGCCAGCAGTTACGGGTCCCAAACTAATGAAAAACTGTTTTTT,CASSYGSQTNEKLFF
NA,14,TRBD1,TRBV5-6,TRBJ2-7,TGTGCCAGCAGCTTGGGACAGGGGGGCTACGAGCAGTACTTC,CASSLGQGGYEQYF
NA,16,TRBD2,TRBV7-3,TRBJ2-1,TGTGCCAGCAGCTCTATAGCGGGGAGCTCCTACAATGAGCAGTTCTTC,CASSSIAGSSYNEQFF